This T cell receptor beta chain was captured in a study of cytomegalovirus exposure and HLA in healthy donors. This CDR3 contains 14 residues. The V end lost 0 bases, the J end lost 6 bases, and 7 bases lay between the germline ends. From germline, CDR1 is SGHTS and CDR2 YDEGEE. Points from the study as a whole: Follow-up analysis later connected one missense variant in DCLRE1C with trimming of TCR beta V- and J-genes. The authors enumerated over 150 TCR beta chains as linked to cytomegalovirus. Earlier findings revealed that most TCR beta V segments proved productive either about 87% or about 30% of the time.

60 Vbeta and 13 Jbeta primers were used in PCR. Some clones are missing from TCRdb's copy, which holds only in-frame ones; the method was immunoSEQ multiplex PCR. The top ten clones hold around 2.6% of a sample with around 190,000 clones, 65% to 85% of them seen once. The donors gave bone marrow, and they were healthy. On this clone itself: The antigen is undetermined.

This sequence was found in a female donor in good health and CMV-seronegative. The sequenced sample consisted of PBMCs. The J gene is TRBJ1-6, the V gene TRBV5-8; no clear D gene. In DNA, the CDR3 is TGTGCCAGCAGCTTGGCACAGCTTAATTCACCCCTCCACTTT. Its translation: CASSLAQLNSPLHF. Full variable domain (remainder filled in from reference TRBV5-8 and TRBJ1-6): EAGVTQSPTHLIKTRGQQATLRCSPISGHTSVYWYQQALGLGLQFLLWYDEGEERNRGNFPPRFSGRQFPNYSSELNVNALELEDSALYLCASSLAQLNSPLHFGNGTRLTVT.